Sequencing of this T cell receptor (beta chain) was carried out in a study of T-cell memory formation after mild COVID-19. Study findings and constraints: The appearance of some responding clones in pre-infection memory suggested that cross-reactive memory joined.

In the case of this clonotype: The antigen is not known.

Trimming took 8 bases from V and 2 from J, leaving 22 bases between them. The CDR3 sequence is 17 residues long. CDR1 and CDR2 from the germline V gene are MNHEY and SVGEGT. TCRdb re-derived calls from the 5' RACE reads in MiXCR, one entry per CDR3 protein. The sample has fewer than 200,000 distinct CDR3 sequences, about 18% seen once. The sample taken for sequencing was PBMCs or a T cell subset sorted from them (not recorded which). This chain uses TRBV6-2 or TRBV6-3 with TRBJ1-5; D is possibly TRBD1 (6 bases). This receptor was taken from a man between 18 and 35 years old who had mild COVID-19 (a few samples of this study predate the infection). Cell type and time point are not known. The chain's CDR3 is CASAKPPRGYGNQPQHF. DNA of the CDR3: TGTGCCAGCGCAAAACCGCCGAGGGGGTACGGCAATCAGCCCCAGCATTTT.